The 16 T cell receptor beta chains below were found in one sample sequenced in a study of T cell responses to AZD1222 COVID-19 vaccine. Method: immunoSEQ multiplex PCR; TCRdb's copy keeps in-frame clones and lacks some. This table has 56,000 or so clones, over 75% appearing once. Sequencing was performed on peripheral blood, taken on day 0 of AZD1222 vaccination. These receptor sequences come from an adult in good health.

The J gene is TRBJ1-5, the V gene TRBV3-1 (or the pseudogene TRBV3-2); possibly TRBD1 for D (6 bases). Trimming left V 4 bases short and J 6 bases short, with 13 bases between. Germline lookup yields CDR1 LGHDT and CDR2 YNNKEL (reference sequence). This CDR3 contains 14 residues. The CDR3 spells CASSPRGSRQPQHF. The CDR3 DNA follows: TGTGCCAGCAGCCCAAGGGGGTCTCGTCAGCCCCAGCATTTT.

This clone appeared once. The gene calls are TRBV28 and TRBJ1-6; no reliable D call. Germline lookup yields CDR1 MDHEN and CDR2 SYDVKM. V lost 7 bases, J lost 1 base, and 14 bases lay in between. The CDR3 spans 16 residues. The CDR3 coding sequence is TGTGCCAGCACTAAAAGAAGGCCTTCCTATAATTCACCCCTCCACTTT. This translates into CASTKRRPSYNSPLHF. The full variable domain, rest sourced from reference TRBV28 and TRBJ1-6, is DVKVTQSSRYLVKRTGEKVFLECVQDMDHENMFWYRQDPGLGLRLIYFSYDVKMKEKGDIPEGYSVSREKKERFSLILESASTNQTSMYLCASTKRRPSYNSPLHFGNGTRLTVT.

CDR3 coding DNA: TGTGCCAGCAGCTTAGGCCCGGGGAACTCACCCCTCCACTTT. Its translation is CASSLGPGNSPLHF. The rearrangement joins TRBV7-2 to TRBJ1-6; no clear D gene. Germline assignment: CDR1 SGHTA and CDR2 FQGNSA. The CDR3 is 14 residues long. The V gene lost 1 base and the J gene lost 10 bases, with 11 bases spanning the gap. The variable domain in full, completed from reference TRBV7-2 and TRBJ1-6, reads GAGVSQSPSNKVTEKGKDVELRCDPISGHTALYWYRQSLGQGLEFLIYFQGNSAPDKSGLPSDRFSAERTGGSVSTLTIQRTQQEDSAVYLCASSLGPGNSPLHFGNGTRLTVT.

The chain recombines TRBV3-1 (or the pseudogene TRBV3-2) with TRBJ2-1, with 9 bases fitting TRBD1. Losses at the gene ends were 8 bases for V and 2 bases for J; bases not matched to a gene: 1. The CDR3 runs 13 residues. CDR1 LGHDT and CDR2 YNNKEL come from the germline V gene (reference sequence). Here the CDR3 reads CASRTGAYNEQFF. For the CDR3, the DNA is TGTGCCAGCCGGACAGGGGCCTACAATGAGCAGTTCTTC.

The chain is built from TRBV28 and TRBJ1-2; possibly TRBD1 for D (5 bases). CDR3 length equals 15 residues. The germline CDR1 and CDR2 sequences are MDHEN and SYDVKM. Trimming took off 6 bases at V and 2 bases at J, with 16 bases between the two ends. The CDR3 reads CASSRRDGWNYGYTF. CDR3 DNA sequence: TGTGCCAGCAGCCGAAGGGACGGTTGGAACTATGGCTACACCTTC.

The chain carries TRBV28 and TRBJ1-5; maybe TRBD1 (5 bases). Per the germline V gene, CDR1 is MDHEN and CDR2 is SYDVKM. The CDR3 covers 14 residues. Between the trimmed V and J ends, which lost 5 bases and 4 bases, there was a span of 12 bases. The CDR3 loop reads CASSHGDANQPQHF. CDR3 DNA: TGTGCCAGCAGTCATGGGGACGCAAATCAGCCCCAGCATTTT.

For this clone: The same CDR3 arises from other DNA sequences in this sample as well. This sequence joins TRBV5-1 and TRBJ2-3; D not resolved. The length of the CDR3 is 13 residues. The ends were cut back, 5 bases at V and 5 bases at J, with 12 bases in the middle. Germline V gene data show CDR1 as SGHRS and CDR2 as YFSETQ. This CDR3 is CASRDLLGDTQYF. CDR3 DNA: TGCGCCAGCAGGGACCTTCTAGGAGATACGCAGTATTTT.

CDR3 in DNA: TGTGCCAGTAGTCCTCTCCGGGGGGGAACCGGGGAGCTGTTTTTT. Translation: CASSPLRGGTGELFF. The gene calls are TRBV19 and TRBJ2-2, with TRBD2 matching over 8 bases. CDR1 LNHDA and CDR2 SQIVND come from the germline V gene (reference sequence). The junction had 7 bases not matched to a gene; V was cut back by 5 bases and J by 5 bases. The CDR3 totals 15 residues.

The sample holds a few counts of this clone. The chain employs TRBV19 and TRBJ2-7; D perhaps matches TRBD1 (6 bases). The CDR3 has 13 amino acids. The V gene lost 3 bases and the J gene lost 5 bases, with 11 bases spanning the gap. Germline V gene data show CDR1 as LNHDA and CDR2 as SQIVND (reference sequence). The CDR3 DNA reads TGTGCCAGTAGTATCGCCAGGGGCCACGAGCAGTACTTC. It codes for CASSIARGHEQYF.

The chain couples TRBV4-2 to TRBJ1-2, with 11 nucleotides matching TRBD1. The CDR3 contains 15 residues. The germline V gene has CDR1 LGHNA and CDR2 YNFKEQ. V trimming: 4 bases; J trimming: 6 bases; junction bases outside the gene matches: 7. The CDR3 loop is CASSLPGQGEHGYTF. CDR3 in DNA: TGTGCCAGCAGCCTGCCGGGACAGGGGGAGCATGGCTACACCTTC.

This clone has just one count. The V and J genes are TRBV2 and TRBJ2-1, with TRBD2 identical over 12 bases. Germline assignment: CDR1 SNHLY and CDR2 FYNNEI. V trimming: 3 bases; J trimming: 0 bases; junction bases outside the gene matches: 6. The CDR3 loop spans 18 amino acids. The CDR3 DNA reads TGTGCCAGCAGTGATAGTTCTAGCGGGGGGGCCTCCTACAATGAGCAGTTCTTC. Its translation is CASSDSSSGGASYNEQFF.

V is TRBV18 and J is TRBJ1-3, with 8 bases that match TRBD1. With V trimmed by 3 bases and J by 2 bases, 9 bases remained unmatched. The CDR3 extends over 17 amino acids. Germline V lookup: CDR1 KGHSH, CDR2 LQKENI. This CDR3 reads CASSPFLPDRAGNTIYF. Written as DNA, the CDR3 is TGTGCCAGCTCACCGTTCCTCCCGGACAGGGCTGGAAACACCATATATTTT.

CDR3 nucleotides: TGTGCCAGCAGTTACTCGTATGGCAATCAGCCCCAGCATTTT. Translated, it gives CASSYSYGNQPQHF. The V and J genes are TRBV6-5 and TRBJ1-5; D gene uncertain. V lost 0 bases, J lost 2 bases, and 5 bases lay in between. Germline CDR1 MNHEY, CDR2 SVGAGI. The CDR3 totals 14 residues.

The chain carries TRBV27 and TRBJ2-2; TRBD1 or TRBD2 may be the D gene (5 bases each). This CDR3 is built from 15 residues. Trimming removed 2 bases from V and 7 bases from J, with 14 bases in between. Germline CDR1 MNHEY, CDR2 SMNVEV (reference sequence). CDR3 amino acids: CASSLGGHLIGELFF. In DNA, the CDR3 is TGTGCCAGCAGTTTAGGGGGTCACCTGATCGGGGAGCTGTTTTTT.

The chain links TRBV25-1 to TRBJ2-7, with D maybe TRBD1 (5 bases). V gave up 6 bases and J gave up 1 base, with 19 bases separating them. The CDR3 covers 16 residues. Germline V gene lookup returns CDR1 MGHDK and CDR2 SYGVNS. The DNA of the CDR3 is TGTGCCAGCAGAGGGAATCAGGGTAGAGCTTCCTACGAGCAGTACTTC. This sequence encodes CASRGNQGRASYEQYF.

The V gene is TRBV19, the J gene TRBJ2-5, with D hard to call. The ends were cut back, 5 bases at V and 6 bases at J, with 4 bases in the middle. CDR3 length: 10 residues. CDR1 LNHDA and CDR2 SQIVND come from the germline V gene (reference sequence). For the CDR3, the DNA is TGTGCCAGTAGTTTGAAGACCCAGTACTTC. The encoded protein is CASSLKTQYF.